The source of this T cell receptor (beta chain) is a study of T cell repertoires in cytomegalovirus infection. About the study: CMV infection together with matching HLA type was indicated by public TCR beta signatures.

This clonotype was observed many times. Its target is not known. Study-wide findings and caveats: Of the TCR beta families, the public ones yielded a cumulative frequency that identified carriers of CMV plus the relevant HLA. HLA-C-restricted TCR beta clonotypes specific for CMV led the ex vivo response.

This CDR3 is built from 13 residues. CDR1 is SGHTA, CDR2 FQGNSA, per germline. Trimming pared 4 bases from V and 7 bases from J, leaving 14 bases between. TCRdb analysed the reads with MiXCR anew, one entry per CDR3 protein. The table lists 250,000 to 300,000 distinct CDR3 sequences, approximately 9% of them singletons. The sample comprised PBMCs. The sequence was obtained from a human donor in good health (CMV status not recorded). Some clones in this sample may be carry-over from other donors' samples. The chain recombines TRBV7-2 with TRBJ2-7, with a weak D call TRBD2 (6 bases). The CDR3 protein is CASSSGGVYEQYF. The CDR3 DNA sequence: TGTGCCAGCAGCTCCGGCGGGGTTTATGAGCAGTACTTC.